Listed below are T cell receptor beta chains from one sample, sequenced in a study of blood T cell repertoires in COVID-19. The data were produced by immunoSEQ multiplex PCR, yet TCRdb's version contains in-frame clones alone and is incomplete. The sample includes under 150,000 clones, around 85% of them seen just once. The sequenced material came from peripheral blood. The receptors originated from a woman between 55 and 75 years old with COVID-19, enrolled during active disease. Both conserved end residues are part of each CDR3. The D gene is left open where the match is weak. Size tells how often a clone was seen (once, few, many) or the class of an expanded clone, and some rows leave it out.

d_call	v_call	cdr3_length	clone_size	j_call	cdr3_nt	cdr3_aa
.	TRBV4-1	15	few	TRBJ1-1	TGCGCCAGCAGCCCCTTTGAACTGGGAGGCACTGAAGCTTTCTTT	CASSPFELGGTEAFF
.	TRBV29-1	12	.	TRBJ1-2	TGCAGCGTAAGGACAGATGACTATGGCTACACCTTC	CSVRTDDYGYTF
.	TRBV10-1	13	.	TRBJ2-1	TGCGCCAGCAGTGAATCCGGGGTTTGGGAGCAGTTCTTC	CASSESGVWEQFF
.	TRBV29-1	17	few	TRBJ1-2	TGCAGCGTTGAAGCACGAGGGCCCCGCTCGCTTAACTATGGCTACACCTTC	CSVEARGPRSLNYGYTF
TRBD2	TRBV5-8	15	.	TRBJ2-3	TGTGCCAGCAGCTTACAGCGGGGGGCAGCGAATACGCAGTATTTT	CASSLQRGAANTQYF
.	TRBV19	13	.	TRBJ1-1	TGTGCCAGTAGTCCGACAGGGAACACTGAAGCTTTCTTT	CASSPTGNTEAFF
.	TRBV3-1/TRBV3-2	13	.	TRBJ1-2	TGTGCCAGCAGCCAAGAACAGGCGAGTGGCTACACCTTC	CASSQEQASGYTF
.	TRBV7-8	17	.	TRBJ1-3	TGTGCCAGCAGCTTAAAGCGGGGGGTGAGCTCTGGAAACACCATATATTTT	CASSLKRGVSSGNTIYF
.	TRBV6-5	13	.	TRBJ1-4	TGTGCCAGCAGTCGTCGACAGGATGAAAAACTGTTTTTT	CASSRRQDEKLFF
TRBD1	TRBV29-1	16	.	TRBJ2-7	TGCAGCGTTGAAAGGGTAGGGGACAGGGTTGGCTACGAGCAGTACTTC	CSVERVGDRVGYEQYF
TRBD1	TRBV13	16	.	TRBJ1-1	TGTGCCAGCAGCTGGGGAACCGGGACAGTGAACACTGAAGCTTTCTTT	CASSWGTGTVNTEAFF
.	TRBV12-3/TRBV12-4	13	.	TRBJ2-3	TGTGCCAGCAGGGTGGGACTTGGAGATACGCAGTATTTT	CASRVGLGDTQYF
TRBD1	TRBV29-1	13	.	TRBJ2-2	TGCAGCGTAACTAGGGACAGCACCGGGGAGCTGTTTTTT	CSVTRDSTGELFF
.	TRBV12-3/TRBV12-4	13	.	TRBJ1-2	TGTGCCAGCAGTTTGGGGGAGGGGGATGGCTACACCTTC	CASSLGEGDGYTF
TRBD1	TRBV6-4	16	.	TRBJ2-7	TGTGCCAGCAGTGACCACGCCCTCCCAAACAGGGGCGAGCAGTACTTC	CASSDHALPNRGEQYF
TRBD2	TRBV10-2	16	.	TRBJ2-1	TGCGCCAGCAGCGGACTAGCGGGGGCGGTCGACAATGAGCAGTTCTTC	CASSGLAGAVDNEQFF
TRBD1	TRBV19	16	once	TRBJ2-3	TGTGCCAGTAGTACGAGGACAGGGGGAGGCACAGATACGCAGTATTTT	CASSTRTGGGTDTQYF
.	TRBV19	15	few	TRBJ1-5	TGTGCCAGTAGTACTTCAGGGGCTGGCAATCAGCCCCAGCATTTT	CASSTSGAGNQPQHF
TRBD2	TRBV27	15	.	TRBJ2-7	TGTGCCAGCAGTTCCCCTAGCGGGGAGAACTACGAGCAGTACTTC	CASSSPSGENYEQYF
TRBD1	TRBV5-8	17	once	TRBJ1-2	TGTGCCAGCAGTCTGGTGGGACAGGGGGCCTCTTTCTATGGCTACACCTTC	CASSLVGQGASFYGYTF
TRBD1	TRBV5-4	13	few	TRBJ2-7	TGTGCCAGCAGCCTCGACAGGGTCTACGAGCAGTACTTC	CASSLDRVYEQYF
.	TRBV5-1	13	.	TRBJ1-1	TGCGCCAGCCAGAGAAGCGCGGACACTGAAGCTTTCTTT	CASQRSADTEAFF
TRBD2	TRBV27	16	.	TRBJ2-1	TGTGCCAGCAGTTGGGGGGGACTAGCGGATTACAATGAGCAGTTCTTC	CASSWGGLADYNEQFF
.	TRBV7-9	14	once	TRBJ2-1	TGTGCCAGCAGCTTAGTGTCTCTACGCAATGAGCAGTTCTTC	CASSLVSLRNEQFF
TRBD2	TRBV4-2	19	.	TRBJ2-2	TGTGCCAGCAGCCAAGATAGGGCTAGCGGGGGGCCGAACACCGGGGAGCTGTTTTTT	CASSQDRASGGPNTGELFF
TRBD2	TRBV7-3	15	.	TRBJ2-3	TGTGCCAGCAGCCCCCTGGGAGGGGTGGCAGATACGCAGTATTTT	CASSPLGGVADTQYF
.	TRBV5-8	16	.	TRBJ1-5	TGTGCCAGCAGCGGGGTGCGACTGCCGAGGGATCAGCCCCAGCATTTT	CASSGVRLPRDQPQHF
TRBD1	TRBV18	14	.	TRBJ2-7	TGTGCCAGCTCGGAACAGGGGGATCCCTACGAGCAGTACTTC	CASSEQGDPYEQYF
.	TRBV7-9	15	.	TRBJ1-1	TGTGCCAGCAGCTTCAATTCGGGGTTGAACACTGAAGCTTTCTTT	CASSFNSGLNTEAFF
.	TRBV3-1/TRBV3-2	14	.	TRBJ1-2	TGTGCCAGCAGCTCGAACGGATGGGGGGACGGCTACACCTTC	CASSSNGWGDGYTF
.	TRBV7-2	13	few	TRBJ2-1	TGTGCCAGCAGCTTTGACTCGTTTAATGAGCAGTTCTTC	CASSFDSFNEQFF
TRBD1	TRBV7-3	15	.	TRBJ1-6	TGTGCCAGCAGCGCTCAACAGGGGGCAAATTCACCCCTCCACTTT	CASSAQQGANSPLHF
TRBD1	TRBV27	13	.	TRBJ1-1	TGTGCCAGCAGTAGACAGGGAGCCACTGAAGCTTTCTTT	CASSRQGATEAFF
.	TRBV13	14	.	TRBJ2-7	TGTGCCAGCAGCACGACAGAAAGCTCCTACGAGCAGTACTTC	CASSTTESSYEQYF
TRBD2	TRBV25-1	15	.	TRBJ2-1	TGTGCCAGCAGTGGCGGGACTAGCGGGTACAATGAGCAGTTCTTC	CASSGGTSGYNEQFF
.	TRBV7-3	14	.	TRBJ1-6	TGTGCCAGCAGCTTAACCGGTTATAATTCACCCCTCCACTTT	CASSLTGYNSPLHF
.	TRBV18	13	.	TRBJ1-1	TGTGCCAGCTCCGGACAGTCGAACACTGAAGCTTTCTTT	CASSGQSNTEAFF
.	TRBV7-9	14	.	TRBJ1-2	TGTGCCAGCAGCTTAGGACGCAGGGTCTATGGCTACACCTTC	CASSLGRRVYGYTF
.	TRBV21-1	16	.	TRBJ2-3	TGTGCCAGCAGCAAAGGCACTCTCGAGGGAGCAGATACGCAGTATTTT	CASSKGTLEGADTQYF
TRBD1	TRBV19	13	.	TRBJ1-5	TGTGCCAGTAGTATGCAGGGGGATCAGCCCCAGCATTTT	CASSMQGDQPQHF
TRBD1	TRBV6-6	15	.	TRBJ2-5	TGTGCCAGCAGGGGACTGGGACAGGGGTACAGGGCCCAGTACTTC	CASRGLGQGYRAQYF
.	TRBV7-9	15	.	TRBJ2-3	TGTGCCAGCAGCTTAGGACAGGGAGGAACAGATACGCAGTATTTT	CASSLGQGGTDTQYF
.	TRBV15	15	.	TRBJ2-7	TGTGCCACCAGCAGAGATCGAGGACAGTCCTACGAGCAGTACTTC	CATSRDRGQSYEQYF
.	TRBV12-3/TRBV12-4	13	.	TRBJ2-7	TGTGCCAGCAGTCTCGACTACCTCTACGAGCAGTACTTC	CASSLDYLYEQYF
TRBD1	TRBV5-3	16	.	TRBJ1-2	TGTGCCAGAAGCTCGCCGACAGGGTGGGCGTCCTATGGCTACACCTTC	CARSSPTGWASYGYTF
.	TRBV6-2/TRBV6-3	15	.	TRBJ1-5	TGTGCCAGCAGTTACTCCTCCGTTGGCAATCAGCCCCAGCATTTT	CASSYSSVGNQPQHF
TRBD2	TRBV7-2	16	.	TRBJ2-7	TGTGCCAGCAGCTCAAGGACTAGCGGGGGGAGGTACGAGCAGTACTTC	CASSSRTSGGRYEQYF
.	TRBV18	15	.	TRBJ1-3	TGTGCCAGTGACATTGGACAGAATTCTGGAAACACCATATATTTT	CASDIGQNSGNTIYF
.	TRBV11-2	13	.	TRBJ2-5	TGTGCCAGCAGCTTAGCAGATCAAGAGACCCAGTACTTC	CASSLADQETQYF
TRBD1	TRBV10-2	14	.	TRBJ1-1	TGCGCCAGCACCCCGGGACAGGGTACAACTGAAGCTTTCTTT	CASTPGQGTTEAFF